The 14 T cell receptor beta chains in this list originate from one sample, sequenced in a study of graft-versus-host responses after intestinal transplantation. The table came from immunoSEQ multiplex PCR; TCRdb's copy has only in-frame clones and leaves some out. In the table there are some 120,000 clones, 90% to 95% of which are singletons. These TCRs are of unknown antigen specificity. The starting material was unstimulated CD4+ T cells sorted from spleen or lymph node cells, obtained before intestinal transplant. The source is a human donor who received an intestinal transplant.

V usage is TRBV30 and J usage is TRBJ1-1; no clear D gene. V was clipped by 3 bases and J by 6 bases, with 8 bases between them. Germline CDR1 is GTSNPN and CDR2 is SVGIG (reference sequence). CDR3 length: 11 amino acids. The CDR3 bases are TGTGCCTGGAGGGGTAGGGCTGAAGCTTTCTTT. Amino acid sequence: CAWRGRAEAFF.

The rearrangement uses TRBV21-1 and TRBJ2-3; the D call in the table, TRBD2, was not verified against the DNA. TRBV21-1 is designated a pseudogene. The CDR3 runs to 14 residues. The DNA of the CDR3 is TGTGCCAGCAGCAATTCGGTGAGCACAGATACGCAGTATTTT. Encoded protein: CASSNSVSTDTQYF.

The chain carries TRBV11-3 and TRBJ1-2, with a weak D call TRBD1 (5 bases). Germline V gives CDR1 SGHNT, CDR2 YENEEA. V was cut by 0 bases and J by 3 bases, with 8 bases left in between. The CDR3 sequence is 14 residues long. The CDR3 DNA sequence: TGTGCCAGCAGCTTAGACAGGGCAGACTATGGCTACACCTTC. Its translation is CASSLDRADYGYTF.

V is TRBV9 and J is TRBJ2-5; a possible D gene is TRBD1 (6 bases). The DNA end is a closer match to TRBJ2-7, so the J assignment may be wrong. Germline V gene sequence: CDR1 SGDLS, CDR2 YYNGEE. CDR3 length: 14 amino acids. CDR3 coding DNA: TGTGCCAGCAGCGTGGGGGACAAAACCTACGAGCAGTACTTC. Its translation is CASSVGDKTYEQYF.

This chain connects TRBV11-2 to TRBJ1-2; a weak D match, TRBD1 (6 bases). CDR3 length equals 12 residues. The V end lost 5 bases, the J end lost 8 bases, and 12 bases lay between the germline ends. The germline gives CDR1 SGHAT, CDR2 FQNNGV. Written as DNA, the CDR3 is TGTGCCAGCAGCACTCAGGGGCAGGGCTACACCTTC. Its protein is CASSTQGQGYTF.

This rearrangement joins TRBV6-5 to TRBJ1-6; no clear D. V lost 0 bases and J 10 bases, leaving 16 bases between the germline ends. The CDR3 has 16 amino acids. The germline gives CDR1 MNHEY, CDR2 SVGAGI. The CDR3 protein is CASSYSIGPLGSPLHF. CDR3 coding DNA: TGTGCCAGCAGTTACTCGATAGGCCCCTTAGGATCACCCCTCCACTTT.

The chain uses TRBV10-3 and TRBJ2-5; 8 bases match TRBD2. CDR3 length equals 14 residues. V trimming: 11 bases; J trimming: 1 base; junction bases outside the gene matches: 9. Germline-derived CDR1 and CDR2 are ENHRY and SYGVKD. This CDR3 is CAPGGAGAQETQYF. CDR3 DNA: TGTGCCCCCGGGGGGGCAGGGGCCCAAGAGACCCAGTACTTC.

The genes are TRBV11-2 and TRBJ1-1, with D possibly matching TRBD1 (5 bases). With 4 bases removed from V and 0 bases from J, the gap between germline ends came to 9 bases. CDR1 and CDR2 (germline): SGHAT, FQNNGV. The length of the CDR3 is 14 residues. CDR3: CASSYQGVNTEAFF. CDR3 nucleotides: TGTGCCAGCAGCTATCAGGGTGTGAACACTGAAGCTTTCTTT. The variable domain in full, completed from reference TRBV11-2 and TRBJ1-1, reads EAGVAQSPRYKIIEKRQSVAFWCNPISGHATLYWYQQILGQGPKLLIQFQNNGVVDDSQLPKDRFSAERLKGVDSTLKIQPAKLEDSAVYLCASSYQGVNTEAFFGQGTRLTVV.

V gene TRBV6-1 combines with J gene TRBJ2-5; D gene unclear. Deletions cut 4 bases from V and 7 bases from J, with 7 bases between. CDR3 length: 11 amino acids. CDR1 and CDR2 from the germline V gene are MNHNS and SASEGT. The CDR3 bases are TGTGCCAGCAGTGGCCTAGGGACCCAGTACTTC. The encoded protein is CASSGLGTQYF.

This rearrangement joins TRBV5-1 to TRBJ1-2; maybe TRBD1 (6 bases). The CDR3 totals 16 residues. Trimming cost V 0 bases and J 11 bases, with 23 bases left between them. Germline V gene lookup returns CDR1 SGHRS and CDR2 YFSETQ. The CDR3 region is CASSLEATGRYRWYTF. DNA of the CDR3: TGCGCCAGCAGCTTGGAGGCGACAGGCCGGTACCGCTGGTACACCTTC.

The chain is built from TRBV7-2 and TRBJ1-2; the D is unclear. The V gene's germline CDR1 is SGHTA and CDR2 FQGNSA. This CDR3 has 12 amino acids. Trimming left V 3 bases short and J 2 bases short, with 4 bases between. In nucleotides, the CDR3 is TGTGCCAGCAGCTTTAGGAACTATGGCTACACCTTC. The encoded protein is CASSFRNYGYTF.

This sequence joins TRBV7-9 and TRBJ1-1; possible D gene TRBD1, 6 bases. The V and J ends lost 3 bases and 6 bases respectively, with 17 bases between them. Per the germline V gene, CDR1 is SEHNR and CDR2 is FQNEAQ (reference sequence). The length of the CDR3 is 15 residues. The CDR3 here is CASSLGQVPGAEAFF. CDR3 nucleotide sequence: TGTGCCAGCAGCTTGGGCCAGGTACCAGGGGCTGAAGCTTTCTTT. The full variable domain, with the rest looked up from reference TRBV7-9 and TRBJ1-1, is DTGVSQNPRHKITKRGQNVTFRCDPISEHNRLYWYRQTLGQGPEFLTYFQNEAQLEKSRLLSDRFSAERPKGSFSTLEIQRTEQGDSAMYLCASSLGQVPGAEAFFGQGTRLTVV.

The rearrangement joins TRBV5-6 to TRBJ1-2; 9 bases are shared with TRBD1. From germline, CDR1 is SGHDT and CDR2 YYEEEE. The V gene end was trimmed by 4 bases and the J gene end by 4 bases; junction bases not matched to a gene: 8. This CDR3 has 15 residues. The DNA of the CDR3 is TGTGCCAGCAGCCCCCAGGGACAGGGCCCCTATGGCTACACCTTC. It translates to CASSPQGQGPYGYTF.

V and J are TRBV7-2 and TRBJ2-7; 10 bases fit TRBD1. Unmatched junction bases numbered 6, after V lost 5 bases and J lost 2 bases. The germline gives CDR1 SGHTA, CDR2 FQGNSA. The CDR3 extends over 15 amino acids. The CDR3 nucleotides read TGTGCCAGCAGCGAGGGACAGGGGAGTGCCTACGAGCAGTACTTC. Its protein product is CASSEGQGSAYEQYF.